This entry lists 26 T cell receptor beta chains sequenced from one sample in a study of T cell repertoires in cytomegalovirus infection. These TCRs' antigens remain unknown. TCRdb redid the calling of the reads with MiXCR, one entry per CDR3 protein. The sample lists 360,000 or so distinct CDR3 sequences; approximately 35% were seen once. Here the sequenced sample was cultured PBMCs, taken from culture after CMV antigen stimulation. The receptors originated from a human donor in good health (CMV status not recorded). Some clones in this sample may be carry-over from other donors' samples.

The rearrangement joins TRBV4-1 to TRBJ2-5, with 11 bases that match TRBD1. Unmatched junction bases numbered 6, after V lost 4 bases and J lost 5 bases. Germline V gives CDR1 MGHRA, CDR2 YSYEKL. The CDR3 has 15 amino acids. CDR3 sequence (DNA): TGCGCCAGCAGCCGAGGGACAGGGGGTACGGAGACCCAGTACTTC. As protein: CASSRGTGGTETQYF.

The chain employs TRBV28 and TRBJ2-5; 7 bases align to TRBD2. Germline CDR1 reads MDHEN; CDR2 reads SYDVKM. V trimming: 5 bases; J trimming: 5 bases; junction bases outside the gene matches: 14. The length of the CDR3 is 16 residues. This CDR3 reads CASSDWGGSAGETQYF. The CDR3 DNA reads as TGTGCCAGCAGTGATTGGGGGGGTAGCGCGGGTGAGACCCAGTACTTC. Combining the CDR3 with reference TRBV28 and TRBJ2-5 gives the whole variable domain DVKVTQSSRYLVKRTGEKVFLECVQDMDHENMFWYRQDPGLGLRLIYFSYDVKMKEKGDIPEGYSVSREKKERFSLILESASTNQTSMYLCASSDWGGSAGETQYFGPGTRLLVL.

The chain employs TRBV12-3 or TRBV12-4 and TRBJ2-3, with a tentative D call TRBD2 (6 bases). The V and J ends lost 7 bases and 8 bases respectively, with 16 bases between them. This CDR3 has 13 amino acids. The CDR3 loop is CASTITSSGTQYF. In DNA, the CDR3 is TGTGCCAGCACCATTACTAGCTCGGGTACGCAGTATTTT.

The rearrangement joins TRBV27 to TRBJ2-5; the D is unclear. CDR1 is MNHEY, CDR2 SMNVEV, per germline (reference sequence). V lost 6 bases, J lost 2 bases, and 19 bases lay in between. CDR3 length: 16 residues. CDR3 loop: CASSQATIREQETQYF. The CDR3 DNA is TGTGCCAGCAGCCAAGCTACTATTAGGGAACAAGAGACCCAGTACTTC.

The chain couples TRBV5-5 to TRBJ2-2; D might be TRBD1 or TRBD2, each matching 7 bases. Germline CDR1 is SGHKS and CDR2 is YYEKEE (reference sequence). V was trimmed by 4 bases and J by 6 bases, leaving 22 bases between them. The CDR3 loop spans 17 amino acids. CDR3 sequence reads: CASSLRTGLDVSGELFF. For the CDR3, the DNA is TGTGCCAGCAGCCTGCGGACAGGACTAGATGTTTCCGGGGAGCTGTTTTTT.

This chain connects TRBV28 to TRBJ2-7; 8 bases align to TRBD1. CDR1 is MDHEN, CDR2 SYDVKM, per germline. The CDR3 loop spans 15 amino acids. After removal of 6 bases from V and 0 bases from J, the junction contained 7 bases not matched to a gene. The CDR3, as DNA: TGTGCCAGCAGGTCCCTAGGGACAGGCTCCTACGAGCAGTACTTC. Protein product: CASRSLGTGSYEQYF.

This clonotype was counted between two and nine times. In DNA form, the CDR3 reads TGTGCCAGCAGCTTAGAGGACAGCGGAAACACCATATATTTT. This encodes CASSLEDSGNTIYF. The chain is built from TRBV7-6 and TRBJ1-3; a possible D gene is TRBD1 (6 bases). From germline, CDR1 is SGHVS and CDR2 FNYEAQ. This CDR3 comprises 14 residues. Trimming took off 1 base at V and 4 bases at J, with 8 bases between the two ends.

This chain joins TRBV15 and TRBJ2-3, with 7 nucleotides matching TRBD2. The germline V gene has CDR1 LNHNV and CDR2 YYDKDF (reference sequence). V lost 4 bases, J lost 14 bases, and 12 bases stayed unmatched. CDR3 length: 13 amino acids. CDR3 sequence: CATSTPTGGDRYF. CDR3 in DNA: TGTGCCACCAGCACTCCAACGGGAGGAGATCGGTATTTT.

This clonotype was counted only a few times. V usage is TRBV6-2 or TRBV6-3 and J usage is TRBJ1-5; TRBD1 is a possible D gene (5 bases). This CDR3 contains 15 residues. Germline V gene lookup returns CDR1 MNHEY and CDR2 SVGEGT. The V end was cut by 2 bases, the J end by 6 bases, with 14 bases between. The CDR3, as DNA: TGTGCCAGCAGTTACGGGGCAATCCCGAGTCAGCCCCAGCATTTT. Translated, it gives CASSYGAIPSQPQHF.

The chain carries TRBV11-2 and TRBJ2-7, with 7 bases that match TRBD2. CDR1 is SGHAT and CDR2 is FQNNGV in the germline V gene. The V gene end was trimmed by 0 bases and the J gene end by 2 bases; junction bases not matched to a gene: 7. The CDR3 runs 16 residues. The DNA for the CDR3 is TGTGCCAGCAGCTTAGAATCCAGCGGGGCCGCCTACGAGCAGTACGTC. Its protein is CASSLESSGAAYEQYV.

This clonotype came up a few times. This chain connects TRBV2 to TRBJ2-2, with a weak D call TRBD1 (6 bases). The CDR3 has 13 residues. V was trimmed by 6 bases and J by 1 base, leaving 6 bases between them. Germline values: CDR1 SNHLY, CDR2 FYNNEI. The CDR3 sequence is CASRGQNTGELFF. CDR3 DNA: TGTGCCAGCAGGGGACAGAACACCGGGGAGCTGTTTTTT.

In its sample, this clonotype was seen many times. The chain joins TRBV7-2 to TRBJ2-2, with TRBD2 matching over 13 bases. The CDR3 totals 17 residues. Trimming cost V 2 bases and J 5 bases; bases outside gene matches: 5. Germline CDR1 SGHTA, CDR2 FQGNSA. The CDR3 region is CASSLSRTSGRTGELFF. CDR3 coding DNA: TGTGCCAGCAGCTTATCTCGGACTAGCGGGAGAACCGGGGAGCTGTTTTTT.

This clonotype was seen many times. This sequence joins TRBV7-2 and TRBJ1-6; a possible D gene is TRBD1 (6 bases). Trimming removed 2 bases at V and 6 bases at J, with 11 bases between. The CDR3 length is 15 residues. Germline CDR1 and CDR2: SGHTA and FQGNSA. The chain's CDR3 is CASSLTRGLNSPLHF. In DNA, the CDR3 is TGTGCCAGCAGCTTAACTCGGGGGCTTAATTCACCCCTCCACTTT.

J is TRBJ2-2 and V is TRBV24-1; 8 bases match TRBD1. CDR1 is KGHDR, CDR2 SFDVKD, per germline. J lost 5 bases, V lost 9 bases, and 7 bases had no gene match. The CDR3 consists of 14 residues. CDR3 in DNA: TGTGCCACCGCTCCGGGACAGGTAACCGGGGAGCTGTTTTTT. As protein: CATAPGQVTGELFF.

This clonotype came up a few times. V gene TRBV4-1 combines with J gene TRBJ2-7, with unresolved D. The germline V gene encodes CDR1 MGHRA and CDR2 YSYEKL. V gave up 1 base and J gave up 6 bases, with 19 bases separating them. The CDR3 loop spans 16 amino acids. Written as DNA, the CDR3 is TGCGCCAGCAGCCAAGGGGCGTTGAGGCCCCCCTCCGAGCAGTACTTC. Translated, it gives CASSQGALRPPSEQYF.

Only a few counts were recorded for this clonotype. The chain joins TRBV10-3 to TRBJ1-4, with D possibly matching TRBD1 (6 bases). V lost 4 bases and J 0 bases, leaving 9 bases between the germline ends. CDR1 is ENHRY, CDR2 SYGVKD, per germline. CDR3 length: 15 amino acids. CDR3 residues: CAISARTATNEKLFF. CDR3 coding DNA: TGTGCCATCAGTGCCCGGACAGCAACTAATGAAAAACTGTTTTTT.

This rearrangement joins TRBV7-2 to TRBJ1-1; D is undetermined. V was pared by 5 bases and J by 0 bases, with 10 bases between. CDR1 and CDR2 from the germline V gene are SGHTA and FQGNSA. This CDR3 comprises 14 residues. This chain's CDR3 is CASSIPTLNTEAFF. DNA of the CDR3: TGTGCCAGCAGCATTCCGACACTGAACACTGAAGCTTTCTTT.

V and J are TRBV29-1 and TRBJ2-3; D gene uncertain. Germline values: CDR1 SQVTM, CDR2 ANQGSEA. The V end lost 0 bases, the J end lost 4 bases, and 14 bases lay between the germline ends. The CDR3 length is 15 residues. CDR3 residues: CSVEDGPLRADTQYF. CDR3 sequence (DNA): TGCAGCGTTGAAGATGGCCCTTTACGCGCAGATACGCAGTATTTT.

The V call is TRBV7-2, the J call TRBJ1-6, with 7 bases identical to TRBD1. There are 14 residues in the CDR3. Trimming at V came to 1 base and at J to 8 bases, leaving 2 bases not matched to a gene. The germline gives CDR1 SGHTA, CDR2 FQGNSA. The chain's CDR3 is CASSLEQGYSPLHF. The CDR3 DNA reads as TGTGCCAGCAGCTTAGAACAGGGGTATTCACCCCTCCACTTT.

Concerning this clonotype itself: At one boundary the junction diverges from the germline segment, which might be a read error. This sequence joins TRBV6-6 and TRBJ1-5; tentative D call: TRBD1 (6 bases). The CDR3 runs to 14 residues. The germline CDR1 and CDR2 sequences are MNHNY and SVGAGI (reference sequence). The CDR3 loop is CASRPDSSNQPKHF. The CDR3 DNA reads TGTGCCAGCAGGCCGGACAGTAGCAATCAGCCCAAGCATTTT.

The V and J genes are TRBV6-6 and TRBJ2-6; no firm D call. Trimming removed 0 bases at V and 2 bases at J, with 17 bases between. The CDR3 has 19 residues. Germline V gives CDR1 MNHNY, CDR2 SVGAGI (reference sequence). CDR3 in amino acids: CASSYSLGSSPPGANVLTF. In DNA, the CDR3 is TGTGCCAGCAGTTACTCCCTCGGCAGCTCCCCGCCTGGGGCCAACGTCCTGACTTTC.

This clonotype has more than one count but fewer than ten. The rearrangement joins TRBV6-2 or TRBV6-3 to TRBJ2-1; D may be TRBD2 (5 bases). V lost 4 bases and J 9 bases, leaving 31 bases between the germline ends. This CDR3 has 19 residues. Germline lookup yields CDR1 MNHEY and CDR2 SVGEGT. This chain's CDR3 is CASSSFPVSFRRSRGEQFF. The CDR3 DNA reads TGTGCCAGCAGTTCTTTTCCGGTGTCGTTCAGGCGGTCACGGGGTGAGCAGTTCTTC.

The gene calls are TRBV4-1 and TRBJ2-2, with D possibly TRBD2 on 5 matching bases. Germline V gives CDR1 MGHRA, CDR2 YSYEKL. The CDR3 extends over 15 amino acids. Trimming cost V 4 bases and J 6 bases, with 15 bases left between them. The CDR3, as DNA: TGCGCCAGCAGCCCTTTGTCCTCGGGGTCCGGGGAGCTGTTTTTT. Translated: CASSPLSSGSGELFF.

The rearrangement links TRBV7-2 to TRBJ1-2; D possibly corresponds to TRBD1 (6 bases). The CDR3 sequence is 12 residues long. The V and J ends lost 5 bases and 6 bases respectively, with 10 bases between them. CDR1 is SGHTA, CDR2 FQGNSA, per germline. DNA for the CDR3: TGTGCCAGCAGCATTAACAGGGATGGCTACACCTTC. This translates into CASSINRDGYTF.

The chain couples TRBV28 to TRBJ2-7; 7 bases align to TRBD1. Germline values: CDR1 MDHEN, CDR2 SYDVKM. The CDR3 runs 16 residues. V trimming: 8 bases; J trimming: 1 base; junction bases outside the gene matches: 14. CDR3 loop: CASFNRDRPQSYEQYF. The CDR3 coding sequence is TGTGCCAGCTTTAATCGGGACAGACCACAATCCTACGAGCAGTACTTC.

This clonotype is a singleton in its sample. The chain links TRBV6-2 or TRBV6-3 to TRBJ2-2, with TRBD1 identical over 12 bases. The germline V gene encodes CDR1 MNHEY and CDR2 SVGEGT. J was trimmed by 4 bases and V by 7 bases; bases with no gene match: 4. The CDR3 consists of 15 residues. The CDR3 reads CASKPGQGATGELFF. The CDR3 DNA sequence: TGTGCCAGCAAACCGGGACAGGGGGCCACCGGGGAGCTGTTTTTT.